Reported below is one T cell receptor (beta chain). This record belongs to a study of CD8+ T cells in alopecia areata. RNA was isolated and reverse transcribed to cDNA, the sequencing template. TCRdb's table, derived via immunoSEQ multiplex PCR, lists solely in-frame clones and lacks some. The sample lists roughly 280,000 clones, about 62% seen once, with 0.75% to 0.95% in the top ten. As for treatment: oral pan-JAK inhibitor, 5-10 mg twice daily. Specimens obtained from alopecia areata patients comprised lesional scalp punch biopsies and peripheral blood. The clonotype comes from a human donor with alopecia areata. Sample: CD4+ T cells sorted from blood, taken at approximately week 52, from a patient treated with tofacitinib.

CDR3 sequence reads: CAWSGLAKNTGELFF. CDR3 DNA sequence: TGTGCCTGGAGTGGTCTAGCGAAGAACACCGGGGAGCTGTTTTTT. This chain links TRBV30 with TRBJ2-2; D might be TRBD2 (6 bases). Trimming shortened V by 1 base and J by 1 base, and 10 bases separated the two germline ends. Germline V gene sequence: CDR1 GTSNPN, CDR2 SVGIG (reference sequence). The CDR3 spans 15 residues.